The entry below describes one T cell receptor (beta chain). The sample comes from a study of blood T cell repertoires in COVID-19. Germline-derived CDR1 and CDR2 are SNHLY and FYNNEI. V was clipped by 4 bases and J by 2 bases, with 13 bases between them. The CDR3 is made up of 15 amino acids. Profiling relied on immunoSEQ multiplex PCR, and the TCRdb table lists in-frame clones only, not all of them. The table has approximately 670,000 clones, 75% to 90% seen once; the top ten hold about 0.24%. The sample consisted of peripheral blood. The sequence derives from a woman aged 18-29 years with acute or convalescent COVID-19. This sequence joins TRBV2 and TRBJ2-3, with D maybe TRBD1 (5 bases). As DNA, the CDR3 is TGTGCCAGCAGTGGGAATTTCAGGGCCACAGATACGCAGTATTTT. Encoded protein: CASSGNFRATDTQYF.